Following are 13 T cell receptor beta chains from one sample sequenced in a study of cytomegalovirus exposure and HLA in healthy donors. It was with 60 Vbeta and 13 Jbeta primers that the PCR ran. TCRdb keeps only in-frame clones here, not all; method: immunoSEQ multiplex PCR. The table shows about 160,000 clones, with roughly 84% occurring only once. The sequencing sample was made of PBMCs. The origin of the receptors is a man aged 18-30 years in good health and CMV-seronegative.

The chain is built from TRBV19 and TRBJ2-5, with TRBD2 matching 13 bases. This CDR3 contains 19 residues. Germline V CDR1 and CDR2: LNHDA, SQIVND (reference sequence). J lost 5 bases, V lost 4 bases, and 16 bases had no gene match. The CDR3 loop is CASSTGLAGDRLHVETQYF. The DNA of the CDR3 is TGTGCCAGTAGTACAGGACTAGCGGGAGACCGACTCCACGTTGAGACCCAGTACTTC.

The chain employs TRBV10-3 and TRBJ2-1; D is uncertain. The V gene lost 0 bases and the J gene lost 9 bases, with 12 bases spanning the gap. This CDR3 comprises 14 residues. Germline lookup yields CDR1 ENHRY and CDR2 SYGVKD. The CDR3 DNA reads TGTGCCATCAGTGAGTCGACCGGGTTACCTGAGCAGTTCTTC. Translating gives CAISESTGLPEQFF.

The chain combines TRBV6-5 with TRBJ1-1; a possible D gene is TRBD1 (6 bases). Trimming took off 7 bases at V and 1 base at J, with 13 bases between the two ends. The CDR3 contains 14 residues. The V gene's germline CDR1 is MNHEY and CDR2 SVGAGI. CDR3: CASNYQGGNTEAFF. The CDR3 bases are TGTGCCAGCAACTACCAAGGGGGGAACACTGAAGCTTTCTTT.

The V call is TRBV2, the J call TRBJ1-4, with a tentative D call TRBD1 (5 bases). This CDR3 region has 15 residues. V lost 10 bases and J lost 0, with 15 bases in between. Germline V CDR1 and CDR2: SNHLY, FYNNEI. The CDR3: CATKEQVATNEKLFF. DNA for the CDR3: TGTGCCACCAAGGAACAGGTTGCAACTAATGAAAAACTGTTTTTT.

J is TRBJ2-1 and V is TRBV11-2; TRBD1 agrees at 11 bases. After removal of 5 bases from V and 7 bases from J, the junction contained 7 bases not matched to a gene. The CDR3 runs to 15 residues. Germline values: CDR1 SGHAT, CDR2 FQNNGV. The CDR3: CASSPPGQGVNEQFF. Here the CDR3 DNA reads TGTGCCAGCAGCCCCCCGGGACAGGGGGTGAATGAGCAGTTCTTC.

The chain links TRBV28 to TRBJ2-3; 8 bases map to TRBD1. V dropped 3 bases and J dropped 4; count of bases not matched to a gene: 12. CDR1 is MDHEN and CDR2 is SYDVKM in the germline V gene. The CDR3 runs to 17 residues. The CDR3 DNA reads TGTGCCAGCAGTTTGCTCCCGGCCGTACAGGGGGCAGATACGCAGTATTTT. It yields the protein CASSLLPAVQGADTQYF. The whole variable domain, filled in from reference TRBV28 and TRBJ2-3, reads DVKVTQSSRYLVKRTGEKVFLECVQDMDHENMFWYRQDPGLGLRLIYFSYDVKMKEKGDIPEGYSVSREKKERFSLILESASTNQTSMYLCASSLLPAVQGADTQYFGPGTRLTVL.

The chain carries TRBV9 and TRBJ2-3, with 8 bases matching TRBD2. Germline CDR1 and CDR2: SGDLS and YYNGEE. V shed 7 bases and J 0 bases; nucleotides not matched to a gene: 7. The CDR3 spans 15 residues. The CDR3 coding sequence is TGTGCCAGCCGCGGTAGCGGGGCTAGCACAGATACGCAGTATTTT. Translation: CASRGSGASTDTQYF.

The rearrangement uses TRBV6-6 and TRBJ1-3; TRBD1 might be the D (5 bases). The CDR3 runs 15 residues. V lost 0 bases to trimming and J lost 0 bases, with 6 bases between them. The germline V gene encodes CDR1 MNHNY and CDR2 SVGAGI (reference sequence). CDR3 protein: CASSYSRDSGNTIYF. The CDR3 DNA reads TGTGCCAGCAGTTACTCCAGGGACTCTGGAAACACCATATATTTT.

This CDR3 reads CASSLIGRGSGANVLTF. The CDR3 DNA sequence: TGTGCCAGCAGTTTAATTGGGAGAGGCTCTGGGGCCAACGTCCTGACTTTC. This sequence joins TRBV27 and TRBJ2-6; D is possibly TRBD2 (5 bases). V was cut by 2 bases and J by 0 bases, with 11 bases left in between. Germline V gene lookup returns CDR1 MNHEY and CDR2 SMNVEV (reference sequence). This CDR3 has 17 amino acids.

The chain joins TRBV19 to TRBJ1-1; D is ambiguous. Trimming took off 7 bases at V and 5 bases at J, with 17 bases between the two ends. CDR3 length equals 14 residues. CDR1 and CDR2 from the germline V gene are LNHDA and SQIVND (reference sequence). CDR3 amino acids: CASNFASVCTEAFF. The CDR3, as DNA: TGTGCCAGTAATTTCGCCTCGGTTTGTACTGAAGCTTTCTTT.

V gene TRBV7-2 combines with J gene TRBJ2-7; TRBD1 agrees at 9 bases. J gave up 4 bases and V 4 bases, and 8 bases lay outside the gene matches. CDR3 length equals 15 residues. Germline V gives CDR1 SGHTA, CDR2 FQGNSA. CDR3 DNA: TGTGCCAGCAGCTACACCGGGACAGGGTCTTACGAGCAGTACTTC. This gives the protein CASSYTGTGSYEQYF.

The chain uses TRBV5-8 and TRBJ2-1; D is possibly TRBD1 (5 bases). The V end was cut by 0 bases, the J end by 1 base, with 8 bases between. The germline CDR1 and CDR2 sequences are SGHTS and YDEGEE. The CDR3 is 15 amino acids. The chain's CDR3 is CASSLAYRSYNEQFF. The CDR3 DNA reads TGTGCCAGCAGCTTGGCGTACAGGTCCTACAATGAGCAGTTCTTC.

Here the CDR3 DNA reads TGTGCCAGCAAGAAACAGGGGACAGCCGGGGAGCTGTTTTTT. It codes for CASKKQGTAGELFF. The rearrangement joins TRBV6-5 to TRBJ2-2, with TRBD1 matching 7 bases. The J segment lost 6 bases and the V segment lost 7 bases, leaving 8 bases of the junction unmatched. Germline values: CDR1 MNHEY, CDR2 SVGAGI. The length of the CDR3 is 14 residues.